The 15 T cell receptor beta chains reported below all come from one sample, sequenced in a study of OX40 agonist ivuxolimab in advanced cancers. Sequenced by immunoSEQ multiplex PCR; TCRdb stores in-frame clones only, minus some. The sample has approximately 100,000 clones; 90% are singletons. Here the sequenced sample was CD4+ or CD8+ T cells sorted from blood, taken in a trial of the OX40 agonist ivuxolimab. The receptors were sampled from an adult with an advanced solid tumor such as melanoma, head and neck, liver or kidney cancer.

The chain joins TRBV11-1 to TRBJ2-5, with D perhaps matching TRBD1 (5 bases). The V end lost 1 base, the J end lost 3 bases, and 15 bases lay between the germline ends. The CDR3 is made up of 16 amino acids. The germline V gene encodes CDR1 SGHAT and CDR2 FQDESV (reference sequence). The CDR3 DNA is TGTGCCAGCAGCTTAGGAACACAGGTGAAAAAAGAGACCCAGTACTTC. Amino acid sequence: CASSLGTQVKKETQYF.

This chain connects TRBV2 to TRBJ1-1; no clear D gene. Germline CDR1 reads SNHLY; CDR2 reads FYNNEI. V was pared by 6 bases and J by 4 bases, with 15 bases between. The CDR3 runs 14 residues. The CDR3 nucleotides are TGTGCCAGCAGCAAGGGCTGGTCGGGCACTGAAGCTTTCTTT. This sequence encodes CASSKGWSGTEAFF.

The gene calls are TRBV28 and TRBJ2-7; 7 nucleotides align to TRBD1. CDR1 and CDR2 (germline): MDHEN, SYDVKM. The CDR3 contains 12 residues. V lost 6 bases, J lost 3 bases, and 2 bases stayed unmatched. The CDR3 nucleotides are TGTGCCAGCAGGGGACAGCTCTACGAGCAGTACTTC. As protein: CASRGQLYEQYF.

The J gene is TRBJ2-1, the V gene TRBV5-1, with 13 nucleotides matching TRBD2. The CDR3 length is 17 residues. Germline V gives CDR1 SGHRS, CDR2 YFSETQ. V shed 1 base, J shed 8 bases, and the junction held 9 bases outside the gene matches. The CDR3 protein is CASSLSQTSGRKDEQFF. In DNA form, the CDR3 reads TGCGCCAGCAGCTTGTCCCAGACTAGCGGGAGGAAGGATGAGCAGTTCTTC.

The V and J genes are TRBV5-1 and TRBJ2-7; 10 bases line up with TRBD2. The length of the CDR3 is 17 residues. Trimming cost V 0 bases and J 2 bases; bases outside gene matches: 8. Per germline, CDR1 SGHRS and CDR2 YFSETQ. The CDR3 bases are TGCGCCAGCAGCTTGGGGGGTAGCGGGAGGTCCACCTACGAGCAGTACTTC. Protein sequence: CASSLGGSGRSTYEQYF.

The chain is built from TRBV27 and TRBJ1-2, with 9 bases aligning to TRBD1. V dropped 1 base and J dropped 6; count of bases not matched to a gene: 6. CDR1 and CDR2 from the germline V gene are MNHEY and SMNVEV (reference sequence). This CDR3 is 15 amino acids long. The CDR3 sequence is CASSLLGQGRNGYTF. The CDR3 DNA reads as TGTGCCAGCAGTTTATTAGGACAGGGGAGAAATGGCTACACCTTC.

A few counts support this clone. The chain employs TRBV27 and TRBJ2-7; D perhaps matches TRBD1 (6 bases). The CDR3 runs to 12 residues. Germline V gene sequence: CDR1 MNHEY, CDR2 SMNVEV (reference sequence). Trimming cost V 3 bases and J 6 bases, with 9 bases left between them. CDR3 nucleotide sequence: TGTGCCAGCAGTTTTTTACAGGGCGAGCAGTACTTC. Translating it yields CASSFLQGEQYF.

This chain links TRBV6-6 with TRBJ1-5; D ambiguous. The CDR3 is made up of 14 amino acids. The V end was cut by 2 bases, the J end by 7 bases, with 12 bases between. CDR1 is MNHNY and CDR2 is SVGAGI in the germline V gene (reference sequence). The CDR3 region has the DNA TGTGCCAGCAGTTACCTACCGGAGGCACAGCCCCAGCATTTT. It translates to CASSYLPEAQPQHF.

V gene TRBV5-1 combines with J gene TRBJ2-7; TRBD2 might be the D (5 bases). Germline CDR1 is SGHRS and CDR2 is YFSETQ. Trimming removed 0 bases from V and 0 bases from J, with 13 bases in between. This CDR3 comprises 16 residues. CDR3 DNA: TGCGCCAGCAGCTTGGGGGCCAATGCGGGCTCCTACGAGCAGTACTTC. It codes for CASSLGANAGSYEQYF.

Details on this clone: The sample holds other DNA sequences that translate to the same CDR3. Written as DNA, the CDR3 is TGTGCCAGTAGTATAGGCGGTGGGGTGACTGAAGCTTTCTTT. It encodes CASSIGGGVTEAFF. The chain employs TRBV19 and TRBJ1-1; D not resolved. There are 14 residues in the CDR3. Trimming took off 1 base at V and 5 bases at J, with 11 bases between the two ends. Germline V CDR1 and CDR2: LNHDA, SQIVND (reference sequence).

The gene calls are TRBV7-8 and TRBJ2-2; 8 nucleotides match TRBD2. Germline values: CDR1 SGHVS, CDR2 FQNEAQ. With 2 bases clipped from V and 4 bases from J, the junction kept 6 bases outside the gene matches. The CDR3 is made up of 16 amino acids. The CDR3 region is CASSLRLASSTGELFF. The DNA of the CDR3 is TGTGCCAGCAGCTTAAGACTAGCGTCGAGCACCGGGGAGCTGTTTTTT.

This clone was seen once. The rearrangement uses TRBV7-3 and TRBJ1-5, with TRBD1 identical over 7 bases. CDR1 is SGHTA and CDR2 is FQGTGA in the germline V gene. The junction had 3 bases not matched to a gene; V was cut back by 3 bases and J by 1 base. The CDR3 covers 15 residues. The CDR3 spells CASSLEGASNQPQHF. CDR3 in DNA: TGTGCCAGCAGCTTGGAGGGGGCGAGCAATCAGCCCCAGCATTTT. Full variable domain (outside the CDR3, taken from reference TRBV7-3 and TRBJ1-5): GAGVSQTPSNKVTEKGKYVELRCDPISGHTALYWYRQSLGQGPEFLIYFQGTGAADDSGLPNDRFFAVRPEGSVSTLKIQRTERGDSAVYLCASSLEGASNQPQHFGDGTRLSIL.

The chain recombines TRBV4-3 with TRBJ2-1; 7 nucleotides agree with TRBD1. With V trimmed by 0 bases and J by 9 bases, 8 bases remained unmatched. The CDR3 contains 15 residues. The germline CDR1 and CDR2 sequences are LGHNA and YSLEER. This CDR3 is CASSQDDRARGEQFF. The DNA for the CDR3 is TGCGCCAGCAGCCAAGACGACAGGGCGCGAGGTGAGCAGTTCTTC.

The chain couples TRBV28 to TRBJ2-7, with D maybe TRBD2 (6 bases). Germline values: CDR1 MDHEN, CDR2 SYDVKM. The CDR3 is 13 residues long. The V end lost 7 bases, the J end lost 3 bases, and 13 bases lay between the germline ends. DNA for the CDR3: TGTGCCAGCACCCTGGGTAGCGGCTACGAGCAGTACTTC. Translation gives CASTLGSGYEQYF. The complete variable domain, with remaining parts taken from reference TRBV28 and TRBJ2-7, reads DVKVTQSSRYLVKRTGEKVFLECVQDMDHENMFWYRQDPGLGLRLIYFSYDVKMKEKGDIPEGYSVSREKKERFSLILESASTNQTSMYLCASTLGSGYEQYFGPGTRLTVT.

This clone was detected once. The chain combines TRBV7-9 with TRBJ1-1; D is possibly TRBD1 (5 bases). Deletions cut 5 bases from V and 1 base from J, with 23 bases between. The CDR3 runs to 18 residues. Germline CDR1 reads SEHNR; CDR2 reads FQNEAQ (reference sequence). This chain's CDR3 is CASSVGYDTGTRNTEAFF. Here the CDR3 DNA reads TGTGCCAGCAGCGTAGGCTACGATACCGGGACGCGGAACACTGAAGCTTTCTTT.